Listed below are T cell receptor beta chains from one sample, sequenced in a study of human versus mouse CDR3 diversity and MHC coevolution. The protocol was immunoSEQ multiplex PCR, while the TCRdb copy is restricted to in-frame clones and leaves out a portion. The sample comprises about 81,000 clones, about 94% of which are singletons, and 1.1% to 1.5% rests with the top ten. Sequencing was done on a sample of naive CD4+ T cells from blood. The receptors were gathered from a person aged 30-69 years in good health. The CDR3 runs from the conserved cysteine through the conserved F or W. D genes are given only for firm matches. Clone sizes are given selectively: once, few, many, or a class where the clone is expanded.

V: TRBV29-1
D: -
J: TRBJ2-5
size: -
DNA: TGCAGCGTTCGAAAACAGGAGATGGAGGAGACCCAGTACTTC
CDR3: CSVRKQEMEETQYF

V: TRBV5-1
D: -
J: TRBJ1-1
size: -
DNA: TGCGCCAGCAGACACTCCGTAACAGGAACTGAAGCTTTCTTT
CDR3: CASRHSVTGTEAFF

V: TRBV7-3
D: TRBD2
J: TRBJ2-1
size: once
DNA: TGTGCCAGCAGCTTAGAAGGCGGGAGGGCTAATGAGCAGTTCTTC
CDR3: CASSLEGGRANEQFF

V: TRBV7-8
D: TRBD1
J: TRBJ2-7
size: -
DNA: TGTGCCAGCAGCTTGGCCCGGGACAGATCCTACGAGCAGTACTTC
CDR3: CASSLARDRSYEQYF

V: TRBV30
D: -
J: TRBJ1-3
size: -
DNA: TGTGCCTGGACCCGGGGTTCTAGAAACACCATATATTTT
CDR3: CAWTRGSRNTIYF

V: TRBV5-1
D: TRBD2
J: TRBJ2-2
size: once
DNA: TGCGCCAGCAGCCTGGGACTAGCGGGGGACACCGGGGAGCTGTTTTTT
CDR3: CASSLGLAGDTGELFF

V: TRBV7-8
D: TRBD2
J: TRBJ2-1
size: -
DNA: TGTGCCAGCAGCTTAGGGGGGACTAGCGGGGTACGAGAGCAGTTCTTC
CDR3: CASSLGGTSGVREQFF

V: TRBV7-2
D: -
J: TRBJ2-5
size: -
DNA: TGTGCCAGCAGCTTAGCCAGGGTACAAGAGACCCAGTACTTC
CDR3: CASSLARVQETQYF

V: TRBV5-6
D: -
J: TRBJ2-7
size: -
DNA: TGTGCCAGCAGCCGTGACGGGGACGAGCAGTACTTC
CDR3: CASSRDGDEQYF

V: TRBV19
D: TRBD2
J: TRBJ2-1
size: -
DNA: TGTGCCAGTAGTCTACTAGCGGGAGGGCAGGAGTCCAATGAGCAGTTCTTC
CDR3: CASSLLAGGQESNEQFF

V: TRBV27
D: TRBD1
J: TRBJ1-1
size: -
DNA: TGTGCCAGCAGTTCCAGGGGGACAGGCTCACGGGGAACTGAAGCTTTCTTT
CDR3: CASSSRGTGSRGTEAFF

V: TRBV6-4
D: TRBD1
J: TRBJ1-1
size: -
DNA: TGTGCCAGTCGACAGGGAGTGATGAACACTGAAGCTTTCTTT
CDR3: CASRQGVMNTEAFF

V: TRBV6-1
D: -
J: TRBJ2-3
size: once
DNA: TGTGCAGGGGGTAGGACAGATACGCAGTATTTT
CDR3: CAGGRTDTQYF

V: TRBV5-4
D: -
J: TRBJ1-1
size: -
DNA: TGTGCCAGCAGCCCAAGACAGGAATACACTGAAGCTTTCTTT
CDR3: CASSPRQEYTEAFF

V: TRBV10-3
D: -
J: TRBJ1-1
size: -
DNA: TGTGCCATCAGTGAGTTGCAGGGTGCTACTGAAGCTTTCTTT
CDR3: CAISELQGATEAFF

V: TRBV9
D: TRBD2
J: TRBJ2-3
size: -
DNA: TGTGCCAGCAGCGTAGGTAGCGGGCCACGGTCAGATACGCAGTATTTT
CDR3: CASSVGSGPRSDTQYF

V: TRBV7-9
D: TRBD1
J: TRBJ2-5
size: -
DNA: TGTGCCAGCAGCCCCGAACCGGGACAGGAAGAGACCCAGTACTTC
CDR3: CASSPEPGQEETQYF

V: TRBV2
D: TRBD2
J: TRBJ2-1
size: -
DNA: TGTGCCAGCAGTGGGGGACTAGCGGGAAATGAGCAGTTCTTC
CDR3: CASSGGLAGNEQFF

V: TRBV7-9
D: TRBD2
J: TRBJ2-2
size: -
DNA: TGTGCCAGCAGCGTCTTAGCGGGAGCGTTGGCCGGGGAGCTGTTTTTT
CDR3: CASSVLAGALAGELFF

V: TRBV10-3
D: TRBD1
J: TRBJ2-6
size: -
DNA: TGTGCCATCACTGAGATGAGGACAGGGTTCTCTGGGGCCAACGTCCTGACTTTC
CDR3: CAITEMRTGFSGANVLTF

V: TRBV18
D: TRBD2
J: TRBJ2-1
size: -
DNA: TGTGCCAGCTCACCGCCGGGACTAACAAACAATGAGCAGTTCTTC
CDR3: CASSPPGLTNNEQFF

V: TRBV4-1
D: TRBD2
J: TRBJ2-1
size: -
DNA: TGCGCCAGCAGCCAGGCGGGGGGGTCATACAATGAGCAGTTCTTC
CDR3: CASSQAGGSYNEQFF

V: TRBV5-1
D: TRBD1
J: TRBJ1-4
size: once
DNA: TGCGCCAGCAGCTCGGGACAGGGGGAACTGTTTTTT
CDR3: CASSSGQGELFF

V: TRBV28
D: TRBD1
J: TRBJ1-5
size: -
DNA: TGTGCCAGCACCAGGACAGGACAAATTCAGCCCCAGCATTTT
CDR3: CASTRTGQIQPQHF

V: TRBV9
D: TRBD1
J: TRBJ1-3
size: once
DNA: TGTGCCAGCAGCGTAGTCGGGACAGGGGGGAACACCATATATTTT
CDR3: CASSVVGTGGNTIYF

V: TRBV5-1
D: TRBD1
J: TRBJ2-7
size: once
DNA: TGCGCCAGCAGCTTGGGACAGGGGGTCTACGAGCAGTACTTC
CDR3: CASSLGQGVYEQYF

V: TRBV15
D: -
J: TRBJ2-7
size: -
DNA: TGTGCCACCAGCAGACGACCCAGACGGGAGAGGGGTTACGAGCAGTACTTC
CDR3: CATSRRPRRERGYEQYF

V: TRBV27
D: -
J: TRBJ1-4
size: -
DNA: TGTGCCAGCAGACACCCTGCAACTAATGAAAAACTGTTTTTT
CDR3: CASRHPATNEKLFF

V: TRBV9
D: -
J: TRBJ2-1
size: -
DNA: TGTGCCAGCAGCGTAGACGACAACGGATTCAATGAGCAGTTCTTC
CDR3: CASSVDDNGFNEQFF

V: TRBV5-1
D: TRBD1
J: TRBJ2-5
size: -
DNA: TGCGCCAGCAGCTTGGGGGACAGGCGAGGCGAGACCCAGTACTTC
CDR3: CASSLGDRRGETQYF

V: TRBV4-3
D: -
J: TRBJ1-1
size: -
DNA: TGCGCCAGCAGCCTGCGCGGAGGGAGGGTGCTTACTGAAGCTTTCTTT
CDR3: CASSLRGGRVLTEAFF

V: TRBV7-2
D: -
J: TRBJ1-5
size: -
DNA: TGTGCCAGCAGCTTAGGACCGGGGGTGCATCAGCCCCAGCATTTT
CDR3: CASSLGPGVHQPQHF

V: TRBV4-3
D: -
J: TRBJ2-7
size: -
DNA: TGCGCCAGCAGCCAAGATCCCGGCGAGCAGTACTTC
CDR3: CASSQDPGEQYF

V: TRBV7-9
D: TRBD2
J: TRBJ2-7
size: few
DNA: TGTGCCAGCAGCCCGCCGGGACTACAATACGAGCAGTACTTC
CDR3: CASSPPGLQYEQYF

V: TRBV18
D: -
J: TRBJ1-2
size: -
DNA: TGTGCCAGCTCAGGAACAGAAGCCGCCGGGGGCACCTTC
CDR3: CASSGTEAAGGTF

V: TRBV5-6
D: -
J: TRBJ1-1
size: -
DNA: TGTGCCAGCAGCTTGGGTGGGAGGGGTCCCACTGAAGCTTTCTTT
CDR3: CASSLGGRGPTEAFF

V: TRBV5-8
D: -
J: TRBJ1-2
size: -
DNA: TGTGCCAGCAGCTTGTCCAGGTTCTATGGCTACACCTTC
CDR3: CASSLSRFYGYTF

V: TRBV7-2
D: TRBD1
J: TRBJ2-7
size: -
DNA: TGTGCCAGCAGCTTAGGAGGGGGCCCTGATTGGCAGTACTTC
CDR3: CASSLGGGPDWQYF

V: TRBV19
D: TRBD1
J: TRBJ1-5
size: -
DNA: TGTGCCAGTAGTATGACCTCGGGGGACAGGGATAGCAATCAGCCCCAGCATTTT
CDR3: CASSMTSGDRDSNQPQHF

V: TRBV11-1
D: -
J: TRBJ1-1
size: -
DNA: TGTGCCAGCAGCTTAGATACGGGGTTGAACACTGAAGCTTTCTTT
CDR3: CASSLDTGLNTEAFF

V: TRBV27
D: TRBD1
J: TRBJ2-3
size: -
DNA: TGTGCCAGCAGATCGGGCAGGGGGAGCACAGATACGCAGTATTTT
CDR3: CASRSGRGSTDTQYF